This T cell receptor beta chain appears in the sequencing data of a study of T cells in localized non-small cell lung cancer. CDR1 is SGHNT, CDR2 YYREEE, per germline (reference sequence). The CDR3 covers 15 residues. The V segment lost 3 bases and the J segment 1 base; nucleotides outside the gene matches: 5. Clones were read by immunoSEQ multiplex PCR, and TCRdb kept only the in-frame ones, dropping some. Of about 28,000 clones in the sample, about nine tenths are singletons; the top ten hold around 3.9%. With regard to this clone: Its target is unknown.

Study results and limitations: Median detection of top 100 tumor clones in adjacent lung was about 60 clones. With higher T cell density in blood came longer overall survival. Uninvolved adjacent lung showed peak T cell clonality, exceeding tumor.

This sequence was found in a woman aged 35-75 years with stage III lung adenocarcinoma. The sequencing here drew on peripheral blood mononuclear cells, taken before any cancer treatment. The rearrangement links TRBV5-4 to TRBJ1-1, with 8 bases fitting TRBD1. As DNA, the CDR3 is TGTGCCAGCAGCTACCAGGGGGCTGAGAACACTGAAGCTTTCTTT. Translation gives CASSYQGAENTEAFF.